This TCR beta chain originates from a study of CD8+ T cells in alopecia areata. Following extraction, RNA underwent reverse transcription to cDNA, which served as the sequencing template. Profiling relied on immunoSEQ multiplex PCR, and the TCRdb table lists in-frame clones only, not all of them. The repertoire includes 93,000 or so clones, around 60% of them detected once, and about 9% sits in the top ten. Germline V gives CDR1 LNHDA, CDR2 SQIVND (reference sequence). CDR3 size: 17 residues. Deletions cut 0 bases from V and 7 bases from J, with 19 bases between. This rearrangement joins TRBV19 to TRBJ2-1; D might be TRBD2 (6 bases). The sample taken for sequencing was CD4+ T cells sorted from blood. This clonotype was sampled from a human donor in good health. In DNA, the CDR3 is TGTGCCAGTAGTATAGATCGGGAAGGGATGCGGGGTAATGAGCAGTTCTTC. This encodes CASSIDREGMRGNEQFF.